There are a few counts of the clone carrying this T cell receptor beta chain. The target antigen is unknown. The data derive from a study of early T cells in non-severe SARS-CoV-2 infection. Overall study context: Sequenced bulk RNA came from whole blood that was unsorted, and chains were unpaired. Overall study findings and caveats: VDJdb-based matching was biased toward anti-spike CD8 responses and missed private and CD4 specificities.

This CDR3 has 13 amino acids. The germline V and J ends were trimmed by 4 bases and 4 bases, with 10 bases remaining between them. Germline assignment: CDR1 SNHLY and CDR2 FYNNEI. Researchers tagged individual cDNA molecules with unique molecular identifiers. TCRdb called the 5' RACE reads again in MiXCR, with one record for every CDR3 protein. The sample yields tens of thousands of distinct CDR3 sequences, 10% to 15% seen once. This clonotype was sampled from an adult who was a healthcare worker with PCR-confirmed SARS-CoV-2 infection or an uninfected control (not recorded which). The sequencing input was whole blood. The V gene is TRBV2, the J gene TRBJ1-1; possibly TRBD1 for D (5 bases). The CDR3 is CASSVGGVTEAFF. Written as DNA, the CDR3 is TGTGCCAGCAGTGTCGGGGGAGTCACTGAAGCTTTCTTT.